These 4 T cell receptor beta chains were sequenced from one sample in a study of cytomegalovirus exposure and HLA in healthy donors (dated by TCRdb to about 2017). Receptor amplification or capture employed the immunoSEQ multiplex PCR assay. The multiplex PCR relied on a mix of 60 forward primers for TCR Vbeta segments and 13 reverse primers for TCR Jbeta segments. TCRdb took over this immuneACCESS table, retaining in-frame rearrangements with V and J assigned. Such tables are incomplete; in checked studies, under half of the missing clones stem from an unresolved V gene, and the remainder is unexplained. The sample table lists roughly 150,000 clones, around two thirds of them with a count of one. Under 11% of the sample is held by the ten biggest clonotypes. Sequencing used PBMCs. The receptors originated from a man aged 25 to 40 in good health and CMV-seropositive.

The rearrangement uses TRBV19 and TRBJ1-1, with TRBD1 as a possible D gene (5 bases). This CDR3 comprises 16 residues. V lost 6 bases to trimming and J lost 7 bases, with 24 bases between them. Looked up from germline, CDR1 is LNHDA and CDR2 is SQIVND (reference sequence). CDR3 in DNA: TGTGCCAGTAGACCTGTTTGGGGCAGTGGGAAGGATGAAGCTTTCTTT. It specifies CASRPVWGSGKDEAFF. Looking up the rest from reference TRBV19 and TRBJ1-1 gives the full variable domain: DGGITQSPKYLFRKEGQNVTLSCEQNLNHDAMYWYRQDPGQGLRLIYYSQIVNDFQKGDIAEGYSVSREKKESFPLTVTSAQKNPTAFYLCASRPVWGSGKDEAFFGQGTRLTVV.

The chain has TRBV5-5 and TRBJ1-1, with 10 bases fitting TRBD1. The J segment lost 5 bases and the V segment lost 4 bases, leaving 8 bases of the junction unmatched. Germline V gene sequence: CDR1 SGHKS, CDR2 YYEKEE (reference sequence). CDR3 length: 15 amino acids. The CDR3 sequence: CASSELEGQGTEAFF. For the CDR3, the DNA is TGTGCCAGCAGCGAACTAGAGGGACAGGGGACTGAAGCTTTCTTT.

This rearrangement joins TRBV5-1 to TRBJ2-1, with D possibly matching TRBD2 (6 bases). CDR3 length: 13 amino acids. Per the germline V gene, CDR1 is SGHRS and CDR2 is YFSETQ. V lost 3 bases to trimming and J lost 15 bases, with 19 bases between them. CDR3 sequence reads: CASSSIAEVASFF. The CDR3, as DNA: TGCGCCAGCAGCTCCATAGCGGAAGTGGCTTCGTTCTTC.

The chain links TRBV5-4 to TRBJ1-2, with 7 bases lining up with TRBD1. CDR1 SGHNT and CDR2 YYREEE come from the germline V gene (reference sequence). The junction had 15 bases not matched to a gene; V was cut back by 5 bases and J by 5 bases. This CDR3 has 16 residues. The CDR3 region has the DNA TGTGCCAGCAGTTCCAGGGGGACGATTTTTAGGTATGGCTACACCTTC. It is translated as CASSSRGTIFRYGYTF.